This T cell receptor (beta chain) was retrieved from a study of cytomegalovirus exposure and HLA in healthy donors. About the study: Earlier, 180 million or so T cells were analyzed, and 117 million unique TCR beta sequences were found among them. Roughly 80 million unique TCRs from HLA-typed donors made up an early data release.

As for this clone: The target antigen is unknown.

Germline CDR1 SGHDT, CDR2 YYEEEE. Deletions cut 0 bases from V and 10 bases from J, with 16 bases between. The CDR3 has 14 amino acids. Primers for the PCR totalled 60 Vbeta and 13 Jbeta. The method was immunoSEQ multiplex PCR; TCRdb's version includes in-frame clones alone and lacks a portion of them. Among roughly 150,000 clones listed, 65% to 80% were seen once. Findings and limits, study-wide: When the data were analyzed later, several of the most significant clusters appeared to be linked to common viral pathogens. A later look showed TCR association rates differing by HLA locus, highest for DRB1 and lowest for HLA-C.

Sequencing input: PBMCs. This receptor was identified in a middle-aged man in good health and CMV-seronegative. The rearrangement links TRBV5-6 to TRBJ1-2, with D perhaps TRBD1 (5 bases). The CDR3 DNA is TGTGCCAGCAGCTTGGTTGGGGGGGTCTCCCTCTACACCTTC. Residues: CASSLVGGVSLYTF.